Each of the 10 T cell receptor beta chains below was sequenced from the same sample in a study of blood T cell repertoires in COVID-19. Data came from immunoSEQ multiplex PCR; TCRdb stores just in-frame clones and leaves some out. The sample consists of around 78,000 clones, around 91% of them appearing once. Sequenced: peripheral blood. The receptor source for this set is a woman between 50 and 59 years old in a cohort sampled during active COVID-19.

The V gene is TRBV5-5, the J gene TRBJ2-2; 8 nucleotides match TRBD2. The trim removed 1 base at V and 5 bases at J, leaving 13 bases unmatched. The CDR3 runs 18 residues. Germline assignment: CDR1 SGHKS and CDR2 YYEKEE (reference sequence). In DNA, the CDR3 is TGTGCCAGCAGCTTGTTGAGGTCAGGCGGGAGGAGAACCGGGGAGCTGTTTTTT. This translates into CASSLLRSGGRRTGELFF.

This rearrangement joins TRBV7-2 to TRBJ1-1; no reliable D call. Germline values: CDR1 SGHTA, CDR2 FQGNSA. The CDR3 loop spans 15 amino acids. Trimming shortened V by 4 bases and J by 9 bases, and 21 bases separated the two germline ends. The CDR3 sequence: CASSSPGRGRDQAFF. DNA for the CDR3: TGTGCCAGCAGCTCCCCGGGCCGGGGTCGGGATCAAGCTTTCTTT.

V is TRBV24-1 and J is TRBJ2-1, with 8 bases aligning to TRBD2. The V segment lost 6 bases and the J segment 8 bases; nucleotides outside the gene matches: 17. The CDR3 sequence is 17 residues long. CDR1 and CDR2 from the germline V gene are KGHDR and SFDVKD. CDR3 nucleotide sequence: TGTGCCACCAGTACTCGACTAAGCGGGAGACAAACGGATGAGCAGTTCTTC. Its protein is CATSTRLSGRQTDEQFF.

The chain carries TRBV27 and TRBJ2-7; no firm D call. CDR1 is MNHEY, CDR2 SMNVEV, per germline (reference sequence). The CDR3 runs to 13 residues. Trimming shortened V by 8 bases and J by 5 bases, and 16 bases separated the two germline ends. The DNA for the CDR3 is TGTGCCAGCGCCTTCAGGTGGTCTGACGAGCAGTACTTC. It yields the protein CASAFRWSDEQYF.

The V call is TRBV10-3, the J call TRBJ2-3; the D gene is possibly TRBD1 (6 bases). Trimming took 3 bases from V and 0 from J, leaving 22 bases between them. Looked up from germline, CDR1 is ENHRY and CDR2 is SYGVKD. CDR3 length: 19 amino acids. The CDR3 here is CAISDGAGARRTSTDTQYF. In DNA form, the CDR3 reads TGTGCCATCAGTGACGGGGCAGGGGCCCGGAGGACTAGCACAGATACGCAGTATTTT.

V usage is TRBV3-1 (or the pseudogene TRBV3-2) and J usage is TRBJ2-3, with unresolved D. Germline assignment: CDR1 LGHDT and CDR2 YNNKEL (reference sequence). The CDR3 is 15 amino acids. The germline V and J ends were trimmed by 4 bases and 0 bases, with 11 bases remaining between them. In nucleotides, the CDR3 is TGTGCCAGCAGCCCCCTCGCGTCAAGCACAGATACGCAGTATTTT. Encoded protein: CASSPLASSTDTQYF.

The gene calls are TRBV28 and TRBJ1-6, with D tentatively TRBD1 (6 bases). The CDR3 runs to 14 residues. Germline V gene lookup returns CDR1 MDHEN and CDR2 SYDVKM. The V end lost 2 bases, the J end lost 10 bases, and 12 bases lay between the germline ends. The CDR3 nucleotides are TGTGCCAGCAGTTTAGGTGACAGGCGATCACCCCTCCACTTT. Its protein is CASSLGDRRSPLHF.

The chain is built from TRBV6-1 and TRBJ1-4; 7 positions match TRBD1. Germline V CDR1 and CDR2: MNHNS, SASEGT. V shed 4 bases, J shed 4 bases, and the junction held 9 bases outside the gene matches. The CDR3 extends over 16 amino acids. The DNA of the CDR3 is TGTGCCAGCAGTGGACCGAGGACAGGATATAATGAAAAACTGTTTTTT. Its protein is CASSGPRTGYNEKLFF.

This clone has a handful of counts. J is TRBJ2-3 and V is TRBV7-3, with D perhaps TRBD2 (6 bases). The V end lost 5 bases, the J end lost 3 bases, and 12 bases lay between the germline ends. The germline gives CDR1 SGHTA, CDR2 FQGTGA. This CDR3 region has 14 residues. CDR3 in DNA: TGTGCCAGCAGCCTGCCCGGGACTACAGATACGCAGTATTTT. Its protein is CASSLPGTTDTQYF.

CDR3 nucleotide sequence: TGTGCCAGCAGCTCGTCGGGGAATCAGCCCCAGCATTTT. Translated, it gives CASSSSGNQPQHF. The chain carries TRBV3-1 (or the pseudogene TRBV3-2) and TRBJ1-5; D unclear. The germline V gene has CDR1 LGHDT and CDR2 YNNKEL (reference sequence). V shed 5 bases and J shed 4 bases, with 9 bases lying between them. The CDR3 totals 13 residues.